This T cell receptor (beta chain) was recovered during a study of T cells in localized non-small cell lung cancer. Study findings and constraints: Density of T cells in blood, when higher, went with longer overall survival. In uninvolved adjacent lung, T cell clonality reached its highest value, exceeding tumor. Since sequencing was restricted to only one region of the tumor, intratumor heterogeneity remains a possibility.

This clone was observed a few times. Its target is not known. TCRdb's copy holds only in-frame clones and misses some; the assay was immunoSEQ multiplex PCR. This sample has thousands of clones, with about 25% found just once. The germline gives CDR1 MDHEN, CDR2 SYDVKM. Trimming cost V 8 bases and J 0 bases, with 8 bases left between them. The CDR3 spans 13 residues. Specimen: lung tumor tissue, collected before any cancer treatment. V and J are TRBV28 and TRBJ1-3; D is undetermined. This TCR was sampled from a woman aged 40-69 years with stage I lung adenocarcinoma. The CDR3 loop is CASGEGSGNTIYF. The CDR3 coding sequence is TGTGCCAGCGGGGAAGGCTCTGGAAACACCATATATTTT.